This T cell receptor beta chain was identified during a study of T cell responses to AZD1222 COVID-19 vaccine (dated by TCRdb to 2020 to 2023). Regarding the complete study: AZD1222 recipients whose second dose came at about 4 weeks and those whose second dose came at about 12 weeks were combined into one group, since spike-specific TCR depth and breadth did not differ between the two schedules. TCR sequencing was performed for 230 to 250 trial participants, of whom 200 to 220 were given two doses of AZD1222 and around 25 were given two doses of MenACWY control vaccine. Enrollment into the trials was organized by age into subgroups of 18-55, 56-69 and 70-plus years, and those subgroups contained roughly 150, 30 and 60 TCR-sequenced participants, respectively.

Interpreted using the paper, the time point label stands for: baseline before first vaccination. The vaccinee samples were drawn from two UK trials, COV001 and COV002, one of which was a single-blind randomized controlled phase 2/3 trial testing AZD1222 (ChAdOx1 nCoV-19) in healthy adults. For TCRbeta chain sequencing, PBMC samples from trial participants were taken at day 0 and at day 28 after the second dose. Per the germline V gene, MDHEN is the CDR1 and SYDVKM is the CDR2. Trimming takes 2 bases from V and 9 bases from J, and the germline ends sit 8 bases apart. The CDR3 has 12 amino acids, counting the end cysteine and phenylalanine. Solely the CDR3 DNA is kept, with 36 bases framed from the first base. The CDR3 regions of human TCRbeta chains were analyzed by immunosequencing. The study's processing was this. TCRs in the repertoires were matched against a reference library of SARS-CoV-2-specific TCRs that had been generated with the MIRA antigen-specificity platform. Breadth was defined as the fraction of unique TCRs that were SARS-CoV-2-associated. Depth was defined as the fraction of total T cells that were SARS-CoV-2-associated. Using the MIRA data, each spike-specific TCR was assigned both to the spike region to which the TCR was reactive and to a CD4 or CD8 class. Log10-transformed breadth and depth values were compared by one-way ANOVA with Sidak's multiple comparisons tests. This immuneACCESS table, as held by TCRdb, lists in-frame sequences with V and J called but not all clones. Of the missing ones, under half trace to an unresolved V gene in checked studies; the others have no known cause. That table supplies the V and J calls and clone size; D and trimming were determined from the DNA. For this sample the table gives around 140,000 clones, of which 80% to 90% were detected only once. Roughly 1.7% of the sample is taken by the ten largest.

Findings and caveats that apply to the study as a whole: The whole spike protein was spanned by vaccine-associated CD4 TCRs, and dominant responses were seen in regions 160-218 and 743-854. Because no day 14 peak-response samples were available, the repertoires could be characterized only after the peak T cell response. After two AZD1222 doses, both the breadth and the depth of spike-specific TCRs were significantly higher than at day 0 and than in MenACWY recipients. In the small 56-69-year group, the increase in depth fell short of significance, most likely because of low power. Most participants were white British and females outnumbered males, and the authors suggested that clonal diversity may have been underestimated. Epitopes outside the regions mutated in the B.1.351 and B.1.1.7 variants were reportedly recognized by nearly half of the unique spike-specific TCRs. Only six AZD1222 recipients were SARS-CoV-2 seropositive at baseline, limiting conclusions about previously exposed vaccinees.

As for this clone: The clone's antigen remains unknown. Per-base qualities were not stored, and no clone one base away is much larger.

The rearranged segments are TRBV28 and TRBJ1-5; the D gene assignment is ambiguous. This TCR derives from an adult in good health. Sequenced here: peripheral blood, sampled on day 0 of AZD1222 vaccination. The sequence in DNA is TGTGCCAGCAGTTTAGAGACCGGGCCCCAGCATTTT. Its coded protein is CASSLETGPQHF.